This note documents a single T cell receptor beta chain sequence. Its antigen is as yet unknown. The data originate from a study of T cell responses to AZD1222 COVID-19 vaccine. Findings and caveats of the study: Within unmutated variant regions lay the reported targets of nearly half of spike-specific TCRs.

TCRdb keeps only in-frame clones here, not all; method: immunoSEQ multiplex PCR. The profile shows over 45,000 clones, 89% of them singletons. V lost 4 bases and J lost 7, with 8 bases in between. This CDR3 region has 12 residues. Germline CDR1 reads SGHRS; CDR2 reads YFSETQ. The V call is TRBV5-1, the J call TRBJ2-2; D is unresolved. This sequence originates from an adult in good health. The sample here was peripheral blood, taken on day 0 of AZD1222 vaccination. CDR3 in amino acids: CASSPELGELFF. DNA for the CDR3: TGCGCCAGCAGCCCAGAACTCGGGGAGCTGTTTTTT.